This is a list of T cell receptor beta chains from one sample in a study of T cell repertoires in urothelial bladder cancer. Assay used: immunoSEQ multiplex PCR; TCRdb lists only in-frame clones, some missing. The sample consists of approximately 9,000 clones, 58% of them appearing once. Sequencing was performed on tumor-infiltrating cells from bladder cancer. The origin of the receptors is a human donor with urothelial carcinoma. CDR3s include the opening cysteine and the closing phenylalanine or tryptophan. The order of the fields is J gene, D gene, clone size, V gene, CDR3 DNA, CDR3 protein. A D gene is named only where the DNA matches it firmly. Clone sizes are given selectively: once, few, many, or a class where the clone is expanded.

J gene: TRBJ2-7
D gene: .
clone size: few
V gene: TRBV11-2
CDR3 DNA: TGTGCCAGCAGCTTCTCCTACGAGCAGTACTTC
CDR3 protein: CASSFSYEQYF

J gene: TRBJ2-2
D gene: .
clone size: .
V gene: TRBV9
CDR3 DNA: TGTGCCAGCAGCGTACAGTTGGGGGAGCTGTTTTTT
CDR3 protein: CASSVQLGELFF

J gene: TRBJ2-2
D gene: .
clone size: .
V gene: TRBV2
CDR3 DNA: TGTGCCAGCAGTGAAGGGGACACCGGGGAGCTGTTTTTT
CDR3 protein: CASSEGDTGELFF

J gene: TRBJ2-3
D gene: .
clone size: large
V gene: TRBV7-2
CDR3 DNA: TGTGCCAGCAGCTTAGAATCTCCTAGCACAGATACGCAGTATTTT
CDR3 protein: CASSLESPSTDTQYF

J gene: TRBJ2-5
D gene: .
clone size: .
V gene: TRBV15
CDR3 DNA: TGTGCCACCAGCAGGCCGGGACCCTGGGAGACCCAGTACTTC
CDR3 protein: CATSRPGPWETQYF

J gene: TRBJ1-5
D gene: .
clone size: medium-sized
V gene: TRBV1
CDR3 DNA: TGCACCAGCAGCCAAGATAATCGGGATCAGCCCCAGCATTTT
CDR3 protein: CTSSQDNRDQPQHF

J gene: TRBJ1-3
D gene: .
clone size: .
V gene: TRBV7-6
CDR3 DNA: TGTGCCAGCAGCTTAGTCCCGGGAATGGGACCTGGAAACACCATATATTTT
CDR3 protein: CASSLVPGMGPGNTIYF

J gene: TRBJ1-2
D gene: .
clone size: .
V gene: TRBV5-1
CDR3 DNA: TGCGCCAGCAGCTTGGACACCTCCTATGGCTACACCTTC
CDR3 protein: CASSLDTSYGYTF

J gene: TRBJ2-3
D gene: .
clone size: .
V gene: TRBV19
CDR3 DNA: TGTGCCAGTAGAGAGAGGGGCGCGGTAGATACGCAGTATTTT
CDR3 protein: CASRERGAVDTQYF

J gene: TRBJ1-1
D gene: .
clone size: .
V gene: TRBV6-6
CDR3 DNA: TGTGCCAGCAGTTATCGGGAGGGTCGTGCATTCTTT
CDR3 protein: CASSYREGRAFF

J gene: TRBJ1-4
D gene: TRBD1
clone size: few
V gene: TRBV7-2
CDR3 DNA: TGTGCCAGCAGCCAGGGGGCAACTAATGAAAAACTGTTTTTT
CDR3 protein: CASSQGATNEKLFF

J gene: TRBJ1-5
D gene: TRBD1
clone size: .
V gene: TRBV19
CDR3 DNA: TGTGCCAGTAGTACCGGACAGGGCTGGTGGAGGCCCCAGCATTTT
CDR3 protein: CASSTGQGWWRPQHF

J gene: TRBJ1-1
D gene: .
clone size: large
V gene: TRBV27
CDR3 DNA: TGTGCCAGCAGAGGAGCTTTCTTT
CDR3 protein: CASRGAFF

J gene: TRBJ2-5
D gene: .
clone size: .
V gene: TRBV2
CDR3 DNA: TGTGCCAGCAGTCCACAGGGTAAAGAGACCCAGTACTTC
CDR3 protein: CASSPQGKETQYF

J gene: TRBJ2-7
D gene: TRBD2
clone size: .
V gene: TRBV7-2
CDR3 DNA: TGTGCCAGCACTACCGGCCTCGGGGGGAAGGGCGAGCAGTACTTC
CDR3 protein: CASTTGLGGKGEQYF

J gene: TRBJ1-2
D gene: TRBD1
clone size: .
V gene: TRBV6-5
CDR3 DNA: TGTGCCAGCAGGTCGACAGGGGAAAGATATGGCTACACCTTC
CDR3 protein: CASRSTGERYGYTF

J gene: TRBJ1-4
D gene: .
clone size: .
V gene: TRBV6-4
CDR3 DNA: TGTGCCAGCAGTGACTCTTACACCGCAACTAATGAAAAACTGTTTTTT
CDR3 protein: CASSDSYTATNEKLFF